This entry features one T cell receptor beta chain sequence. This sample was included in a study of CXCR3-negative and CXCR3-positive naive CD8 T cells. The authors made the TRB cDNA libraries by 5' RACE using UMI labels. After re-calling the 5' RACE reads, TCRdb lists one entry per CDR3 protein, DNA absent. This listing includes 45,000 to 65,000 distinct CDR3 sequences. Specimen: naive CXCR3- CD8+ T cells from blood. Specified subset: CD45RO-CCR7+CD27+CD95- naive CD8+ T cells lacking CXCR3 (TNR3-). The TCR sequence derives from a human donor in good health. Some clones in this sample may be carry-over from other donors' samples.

The CDR3 sequence: CASSLKGGRWEQYF. The J gene is TRBJ2-7, the V gene TRBV28. Looked up from germline, CDR1 is MDHEN and CDR2 is SYDVKM. The CDR3 runs 14 residues.